This T cell receptor (beta chain) was found in a study of identical twins. The study, taken as a whole, reports: Invariant MAIT and iNKT cells are populations that could partly confound zero-insertion analyses. Fewer insertions marked abundant cord blood beta clonotypes; young adult naive trended weakly, memory not at all. Twins shared out-of-frame alpha sequences with excess low generation probability.

TCRdb re-called the 5' RACE reads through MiXCR, storing one row per CDR3 protein. The sample has about 290,000 distinct CDR3 sequences; more than 8% are singletons. Trimming cost V 6 bases and J 4 bases; bases outside gene matches: 5. Germline V lookup: CDR1 MNHNS, CDR2 SASEGT. This CDR3 has 13 amino acids. This clonotype was recorded many times. Its target is not known. These data were likewise used in another study, on yellow fever vaccine responses in identical twins. That work adds: Twin vaccine T cell responses reportedly seemed partly convergent, partly personalized.

Material: CD8+ T cells sorted from blood. The chain links TRBV6-1 to TRBJ1-1; 7 nucleotides align to TRBD1. The sequence derives from a woman between 18 and 29 years old in good health. CDR3 amino acids: CASSTTGFTEAFF. The DNA for the CDR3 is TGTGCCAGCAGCACGACAGGGTTCACTGAAGCTTTCTTT.